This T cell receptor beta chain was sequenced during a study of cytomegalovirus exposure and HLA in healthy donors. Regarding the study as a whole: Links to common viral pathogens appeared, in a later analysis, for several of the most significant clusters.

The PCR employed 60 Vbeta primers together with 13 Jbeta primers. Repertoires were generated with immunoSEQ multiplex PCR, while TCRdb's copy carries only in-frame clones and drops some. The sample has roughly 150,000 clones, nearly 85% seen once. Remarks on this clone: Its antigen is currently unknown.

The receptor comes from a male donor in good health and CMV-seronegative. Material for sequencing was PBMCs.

The CDR3 spells CASSPGGGGGKNIQYF. As DNA, the CDR3 is TGTGCCAGCAGCCCCGGTGGGGGGGGCGGCAAAAACATTCAGTACTTC. The V gene is TRBV5-6, the J gene TRBJ2-4, with D perhaps matching TRBD2 (7 bases). CDR3 length equals 16 residues. Between the trimmed V and J ends, which lost 4 bases and 3 bases, there was a span of 17 bases. CDR1 is SGHDT and CDR2 is YYEEEE in the germline V gene.